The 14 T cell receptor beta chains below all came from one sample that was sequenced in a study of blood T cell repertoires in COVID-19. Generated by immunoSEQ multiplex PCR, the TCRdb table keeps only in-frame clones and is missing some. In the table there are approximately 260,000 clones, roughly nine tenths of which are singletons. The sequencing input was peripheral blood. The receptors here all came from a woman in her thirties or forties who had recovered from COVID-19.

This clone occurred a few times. This CDR3 reads CASSSPGTGKLDTQYF. In DNA form, the CDR3 reads TGTGCCAGCAGCAGTCCCGGGACAGGAAAATTAGATACGCAGTATTTT. The chain uses TRBV7-3 and TRBJ2-3; 8 positions agree with TRBD1. This CDR3 is 16 amino acids long. Germline V lookup: CDR1 SGHTA, CDR2 FQGTGA. V lost 5 bases and J lost 5; bases outside the gene matches: 12. The whole variable domain, remainder taken from reference TRBV7-3 and TRBJ2-3, is GAGVSQTPSNKVTEKGKYVELRCDPISGHTALYWYRQSLGQGPEFLIYFQGTGAADDSGLPNDRFFAVRPEGSVSTLKIQRTERGDSAVYLCASSSPGTGKLDTQYFGPGTRLTVL.

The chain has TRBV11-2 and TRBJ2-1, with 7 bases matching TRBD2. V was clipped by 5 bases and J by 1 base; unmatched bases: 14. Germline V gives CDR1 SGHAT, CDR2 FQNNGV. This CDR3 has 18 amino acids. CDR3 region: CASSPKGVAGESYNEQFF. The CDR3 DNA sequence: TGTGCCAGCAGCCCCAAAGGGGTCGCGGGAGAATCCTACAATGAGCAGTTCTTC.

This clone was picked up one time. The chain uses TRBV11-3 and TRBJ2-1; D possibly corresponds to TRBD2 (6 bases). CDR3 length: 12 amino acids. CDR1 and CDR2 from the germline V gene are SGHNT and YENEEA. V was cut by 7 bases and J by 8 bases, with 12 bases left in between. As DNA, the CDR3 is TGTGCCAGCACTACGGGAGTCGATGAGCAGTTCTTC. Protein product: CASTTGVDEQFF.

In nucleotides, the CDR3 is TGTGCCAGCAGCCCCCTGGCAAGTCTCTACAATGAGCAGTTCTTC. This translates into CASSPLASLYNEQFF. The chain uses TRBV9 and TRBJ2-1; no clear D gene. This CDR3 contains 15 residues. With 4 bases removed from V and 3 bases from J, the gap between germline ends came to 14 bases. Germline assignment: CDR1 SGDLS and CDR2 YYNGEE.

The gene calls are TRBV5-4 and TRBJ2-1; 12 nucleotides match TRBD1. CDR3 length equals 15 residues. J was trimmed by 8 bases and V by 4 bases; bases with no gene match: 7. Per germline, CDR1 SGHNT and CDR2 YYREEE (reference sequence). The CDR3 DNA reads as TGTGCCAGCAGCCGCCCCGGGACAGGGGGCCATGAGCAGTTCTTC. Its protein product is CASSRPGTGGHEQFF.

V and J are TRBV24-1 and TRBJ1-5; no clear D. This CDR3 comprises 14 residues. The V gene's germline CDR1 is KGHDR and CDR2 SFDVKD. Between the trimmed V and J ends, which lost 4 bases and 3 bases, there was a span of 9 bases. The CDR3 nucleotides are TGTGCCACCAGTGAGGCGGTCGCCAATCAGCCCCAGCATTTT. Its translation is CATSEAVANQPQHF.

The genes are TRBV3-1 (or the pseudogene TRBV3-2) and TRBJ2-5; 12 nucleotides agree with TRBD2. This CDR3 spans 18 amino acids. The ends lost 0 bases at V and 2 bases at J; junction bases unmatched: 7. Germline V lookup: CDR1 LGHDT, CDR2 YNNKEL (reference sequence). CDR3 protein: CASSQDWPSGGAQETQYF. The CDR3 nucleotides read TGTGCCAGCAGCCAAGATTGGCCTAGCGGGGGGGCACAAGAGACCCAGTACTTC.

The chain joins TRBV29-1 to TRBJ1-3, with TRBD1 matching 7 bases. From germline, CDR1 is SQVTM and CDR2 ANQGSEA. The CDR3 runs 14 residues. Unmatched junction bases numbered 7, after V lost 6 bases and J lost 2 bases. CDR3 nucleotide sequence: TGCAGCGTCCGACAGGGTTCGGCTGGAAACACCATATATTTT. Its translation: CSVRQGSAGNTIYF.

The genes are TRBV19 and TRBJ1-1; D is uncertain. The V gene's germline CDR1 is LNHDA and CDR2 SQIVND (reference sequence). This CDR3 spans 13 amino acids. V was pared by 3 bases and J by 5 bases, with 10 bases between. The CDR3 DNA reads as TGTGCCAGTAGTATGATAGGAGGGACTGAAGCTTTCTTT. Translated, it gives CASSMIGGTEAFF. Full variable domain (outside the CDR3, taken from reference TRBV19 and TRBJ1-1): DGGITQSPKYLFRKEGQNVTLSCEQNLNHDAMYWYRQDPGQGLRLIYYSQIVNDFQKGDIAEGYSVSREKKESFPLTVTSAQKNPTAFYLCASSMIGGTEAFFGQGTRLTVV.

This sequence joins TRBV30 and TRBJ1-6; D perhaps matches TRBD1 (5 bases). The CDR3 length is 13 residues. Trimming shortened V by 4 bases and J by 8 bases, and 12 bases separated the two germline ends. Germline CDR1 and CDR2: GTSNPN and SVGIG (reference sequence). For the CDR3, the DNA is TGTGCCTGGAACAAGGGGTTAGATTCACCCCTCCACTTT. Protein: CAWNKGLDSPLHF.

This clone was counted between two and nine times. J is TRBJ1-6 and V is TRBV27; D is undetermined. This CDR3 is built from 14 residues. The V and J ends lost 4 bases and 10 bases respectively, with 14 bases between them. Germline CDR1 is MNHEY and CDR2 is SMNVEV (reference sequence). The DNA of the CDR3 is TGTGCCAGCAGTTACCCTGGGAGCCGGTCACCCCTCCACTTT. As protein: CASSYPGSRSPLHF.

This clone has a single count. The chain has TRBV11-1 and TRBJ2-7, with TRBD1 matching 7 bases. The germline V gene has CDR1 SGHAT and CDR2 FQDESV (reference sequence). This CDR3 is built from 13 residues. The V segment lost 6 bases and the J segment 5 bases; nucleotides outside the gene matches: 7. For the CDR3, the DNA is TGTGCCAGCAGAAAACAGGGGCTCCACGAGCAGTACTTC. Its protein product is CASRKQGLHEQYF.

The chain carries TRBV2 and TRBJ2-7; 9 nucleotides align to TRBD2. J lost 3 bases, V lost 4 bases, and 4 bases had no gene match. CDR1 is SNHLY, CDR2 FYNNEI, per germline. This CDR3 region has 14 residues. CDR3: CASSGLAENYEQYF. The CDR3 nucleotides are TGTGCCAGCAGTGGACTAGCGGAAAACTACGAGCAGTACTTC.

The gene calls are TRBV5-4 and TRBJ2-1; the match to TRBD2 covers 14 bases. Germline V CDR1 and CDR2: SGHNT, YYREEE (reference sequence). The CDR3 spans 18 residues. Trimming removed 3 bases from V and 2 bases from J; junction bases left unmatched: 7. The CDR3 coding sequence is TGTGCCAGCAGCTGGGGACTAGCGGGGGTATCACCCTACAATGAGCAGTTCTTC. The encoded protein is CASSWGLAGVSPYNEQFF.